A selection of T cell receptor beta chains follows, all from one sample in a study of metastatic and nonmetastatic thyroid tumors. TCRdb re-called clones from the PCR reads using MiXCR. Of 15,000 or so clones listed, 29% are singletons. Sequencing was carried out using tumor tissue. The receptors come from a male donor with papillary thyroid cancer or a benign thyroid nodule (not recorded which). Some clones in this sample may be carry-over from other donors' samples. Each CDR3 is given with its conserved first and last residue. The order of the fields is V gene, J gene, D gene, clone size, CDR3 DNA, CDR3 protein. The D gene is left open where the match is weak. The size field is filled for only some rows; it gives once, few, many or a size class.

v_gene: TRBV20-1
j_gene: TRBJ2-3
d_gene: TRBD1
abundance: many
CDR3nt: TGCAGTGCCCGTGGACAGGGAATAACAGATACGCAGTATTTT
CDR3aa: CSARGQGITDTQYF

v_gene: TRBV4-2
j_gene: TRBJ2-1
d_gene: TRBD2
abundance: many
CDR3nt: TGTGCCAGCAGCTCACGGACTAGCGGGGCTTACAATGAGCAGTTCTTC
CDR3aa: CASSSRTSGAYNEQFF

v_gene: TRBV20-1
j_gene: TRBJ2-1
d_gene: TRBD2
abundance: -
CDR3nt: TGCAGTGCTACACCTGGGACTAGCGGGATTGGTGAGCAGTTCTTC
CDR3aa: CSATPGTSGIGEQFF

v_gene: TRBV25-1
j_gene: TRBJ2-3
d_gene: -
abundance: many
CDR3nt: TGTGCCAGCAGTGAACGTGGTAGGGATCCTCACACAGATACGCAGTATTTT
CDR3aa: CASSERGRDPHTDTQYF

v_gene: TRBV12-3/TRBV12-4
j_gene: TRBJ1-3
d_gene: -
abundance: few
CDR3nt: TGTGCCAGCAGTTTTCTCTCCGGGTCCTCTGGAAACACCATATATTTT
CDR3aa: CASSFLSGSSGNTIYF

v_gene: TRBV5-4
j_gene: TRBJ1-2
d_gene: -
abundance: many
CDR3nt: TGTGCCAGCAGCTTGAGGGAGAGGGCCGATGGCTACACCTTC
CDR3aa: CASSLRERADGYTF

v_gene: TRBV18
j_gene: TRBJ2-7
d_gene: TRBD1
abundance: -
CDR3nt: TGTGCCAGCTCCGCGGACAGGAGCTCCTACGAGCAGTACTTC
CDR3aa: CASSADRSSYEQYF

v_gene: TRBV19
j_gene: TRBJ1-2
d_gene: TRBD1
abundance: -
CDR3nt: TGTGCCAGTAAAAAGGACTGGACAGGGTTCGGCTACACCTTC
CDR3aa: CASKKDWTGFGYTF

v_gene: TRBV28
j_gene: TRBJ1-5
d_gene: -
abundance: -
CDR3nt: TGTGCCAGCAGTTTCTTCTCGGACGGTAGCAATGGGCCACAGCATTTT
CDR3aa: CASSFFSDGSNGPQHF

v_gene: TRBV7-6
j_gene: TRBJ2-2
d_gene: -
abundance: many
CDR3nt: TGTGCCAGCAGCTTAGAATGGGGTACCAACGGGGAGCTGTTTTTT
CDR3aa: CASSLEWGTNGELFF

v_gene: TRBV20-1
j_gene: TRBJ1-1
d_gene: -
abundance: many
CDR3nt: TGCAGTGCTGCTTGGTGGGGGCGACCCATGAACACTGAAGCTTTCTTT
CDR3aa: CSAAWWGRPMNTEAFF

v_gene: TRBV5-6
j_gene: TRBJ2-5
d_gene: TRBD1
abundance: many
CDR3nt: TGTGCCAGCAGCAAACCCGGGACAGGGGAGACCCAGTACTTC
CDR3aa: CASSKPGTGETQYF

v_gene: TRBV28
j_gene: TRBJ2-7
d_gene: -
abundance: few
CDR3nt: TGTGCCAGCAGTTTTTCAGGGGCGAACTACGAGCAGTACTTC
CDR3aa: CASSFSGANYEQYF

v_gene: TRBV20-1
j_gene: TRBJ1-5
d_gene: -
abundance: once
CDR3nt: TGCAGTGCCACCCGTAGCAATCAGCCCCAGCATTTT
CDR3aa: CSATRSNQPQHF